This entry lists 25 T cell receptor beta chains sequenced from one sample in a study of shared clonotypes between healthy human individuals. CD45RO-negative cells were positively selected for CCR7, leaving out terminally differentiated effector memory CD45RA+ cells. TCRdb's table, derived via immunoSEQ multiplex PCR, lists solely in-frame clones and lacks some. The sample has hundreds of thousands of clones; almost 95% are singletons. The sequencing sample was made of naive CD8+ T cells sorted from blood. All receptors come from a man aged 25-40 years in good health.

A note on this clone: This same CDR3 is encoded by further DNA sequences in the sample. CDR3 loop: CASSVEGSSYEQYF. CDR3 nucleotides: TGTGCCAGCAGCGTAGAAGGGTCGTCCTACGAGCAGTACTTC. The genes are TRBV9 and TRBJ2-7; no clear D. Germline assignment: CDR1 SGDLS and CDR2 YYNGEE. The CDR3 sequence is 14 residues long. With 0 bases removed from V and 1 base from J, the gap between germline ends came to 8 bases. Complete variable domain (other parts from reference TRBV9 and TRBJ2-7): DSGVTQTPKHLITATGQRVTLRCSPRSGDLSVYWYQQSLDQGLQFLIQYYNGEERAKGNILERFSAQQFPDLHSELNLSSLELGDSALYFCASSVEGSSYEQYFGPGTRLTVT.

This clone appeared a single time. The chain couples TRBV28 to TRBJ1-5, with D possibly TRBD1 on 5 matching bases. The CDR3 runs to 14 residues. V gave up 7 bases and J gave up 3 bases, with 13 bases separating them. Germline assignment: CDR1 MDHEN and CDR2 SYDVKM. CDR3 amino acids: CASTLGGSNQPQHF. As DNA, the CDR3 is TGTGCCAGCACCTTGGGGGGATCCAATCAGCCCCAGCATTTT.

A single count supports this clone. The rearrangement uses TRBV7-9 and TRBJ2-1, with TRBD2 matching over 8 bases. The CDR3 contains 14 residues. The germline CDR1 and CDR2 sequences are SEHNR and FQNEAQ (reference sequence). V was clipped by 3 bases and J by 8 bases; unmatched bases: 6. For the CDR3, the DNA is TGTGCCAGCAGCTTGGGACTAGGAGTGGATGAGCAGTTCTTC. Protein: CASSLGLGVDEQFF.

The chain uses TRBV28 and TRBJ1-2; D call uncertain. Trimming took 0 bases from V and 8 from J, leaving 16 bases between them. There are 15 residues in the CDR3. Germline V lookup: CDR1 MDHEN, CDR2 SYDVKM. The CDR3 is CASSLWESGNGGYTF. CDR3 DNA: TGTGCCAGCAGTTTATGGGAAAGCGGGAACGGAGGCTACACCTTC.

This sequence joins TRBV27 and TRBJ1-1, with D perhaps matching TRBD1 (5 bases). CDR3 size: 14 residues. CDR1 MNHEY and CDR2 SMNVEV come from the germline V gene (reference sequence). With 5 bases removed from V and 6 bases from J, the gap between germline ends came to 16 bases. The CDR3 is CASSTLGPGPEAFF. CDR3 sequence (DNA): TGTGCCAGCAGTACCCTGGGACCCGGGCCTGAAGCTTTCTTT.

The chain employs TRBV7-8 and TRBJ2-1; tentative D call: TRBD1 (6 bases). The CDR3 covers 16 residues. The V end was cut by 4 bases, the J end by 5 bases, with 18 bases between. CDR1 is SGHVS and CDR2 is FQNEAQ in the germline V gene. Here the CDR3 DNA reads TGTGCCAGCAGCTCCAGAAGAAGGGGGATAAACAATGAGCAGTTCTTC. It encodes CASSSRRRGINNEQFF.

This chain uses TRBV25-1 with TRBJ2-7; unclear D gene. V lost 3 bases, J lost 6 bases, and 6 bases lay in between. The CDR3 extends over 11 amino acids. Germline CDR1 reads MGHDK; CDR2 reads SYGVNS. This CDR3 is CASSDLREQYF. The CDR3 DNA reads TGTGCCAGCAGTGACCTCCGCGAGCAGTACTTC.

The chain couples TRBV29-1 to TRBJ1-3; TRBD1 is a possible D gene (5 bases). V dropped 7 bases and J dropped 7 bases, with 17 bases sitting between them. CDR3 length: 13 residues. Germline assignment: CDR1 SQVTM and CDR2 ANQGSEA. The CDR3 DNA follows: TGCAGCGCTGAGGGGTTCTGGGACAACACCATATATTTT. Protein product: CSAEGFWDNTIYF. The full variable domain, rest sourced from reference TRBV29-1 and TRBJ1-3, is SAVISQKPSRDICQRGTSLTIQCQVDSQVTMMFWYRQQPGQSLTLIATANQGSEATYESGFVIDKFPISRPNLTFSTLTVSNMSPEDSSIYLCSAEGFWDNTIYFGEGSWLTVV.

This chain uses TRBV7-6 with TRBJ2-5; D might be TRBD1 or TRBD2, each matching 5 bases. Germline V gives CDR1 SGHVS, CDR2 FNYEAQ. The V gene lost 5 bases and the J gene lost 5 bases, with 18 bases spanning the gap. The CDR3 covers 15 residues. The CDR3 bases are TGTGCCAGCAGCCGAGGGGCAGGGTCACGGGAGACCCAGTACTTC. It is translated as CASSRGAGSRETQYF.

The chain couples TRBV27 to TRBJ1-5, with 8 nucleotides matching TRBD1. The V and J ends lost 0 bases and 6 bases, in that order; junction bases with no gene match: 4. Germline V lookup: CDR1 MNHEY, CDR2 SMNVEV (reference sequence). CDR3 length: 15 amino acids. In nucleotides, the CDR3 is TGTGCCAGCAGTTTATCTCCTACAGGGGGTCAGCCCCAGCATTTT. Amino acid sequence: CASSLSPTGGQPQHF.

The chain employs TRBV5-5 and TRBJ2-7, with D unresolved. In germline, CDR1 is SGHKS, CDR2 YYEKEE (reference sequence). The V end lost 4 bases, the J end lost 0 bases, and 17 bases lay between the germline ends. This CDR3 is 16 amino acids long. The CDR3 DNA reads as TGTGCCAGCAGCCCGAGAAGCCCCCGGATCTCCTACGAGCAGTACTTC. It encodes CASSPRSPRISYEQYF.

The chain employs TRBV18 and TRBJ2-7; TRBD2 matches 9 bases. Unmatched junction bases numbered 7, after V lost 3 bases and J lost 4 bases. Germline V gene data show CDR1 as KGHSH and CDR2 as LQKENI. The CDR3 runs to 15 residues. The CDR3 DNA follows: TGTGCCAGCTCACCCACCGGCGGGAGGGCATACGAGCAGTACTTC. Protein: CASSPTGGRAYEQYF.

This clone was observed a handful of times. This rearrangement joins TRBV10-3 to TRBJ2-7, with 9 bases lining up with TRBD1. This CDR3 contains 14 residues. Germline-derived CDR1 and CDR2 are ENHRY and SYGVKD. The V gene end was trimmed by 5 bases and the J gene end by 3 bases; junction bases not matched to a gene: 5. The chain's CDR3 is CAISRPGQGYEQYF. The CDR3 DNA sequence: TGTGCCATCAGTAGACCGGGACAGGGCTACGAGCAGTACTTC.

The rearrangement joins TRBV7-9 to TRBJ2-1; 12 bases are a match to TRBD2. The CDR3 extends over 16 amino acids. Germline-derived CDR1 and CDR2 are SEHNR and FQNEAQ (reference sequence). V shed 5 bases and J 5 bases; nucleotides not matched to a gene: 7. This chain's CDR3 is CASSQPRTSGNNEQFF. CDR3 in DNA: TGTGCCAGCAGCCAACCCCGGACTAGCGGGAACAATGAGCAGTTCTTC.

The rearrangement uses TRBV6-5 and TRBJ2-1; 10 bases agree with TRBD2. The CDR3 runs 15 residues. V dropped 5 bases and J dropped 2; count of bases not matched to a gene: 3. The germline V gene encodes CDR1 MNHEY and CDR2 SVGAGI. This CDR3 is CASSAGTSAYNEQFF. In DNA, the CDR3 is TGTGCCAGCAGTGCGGGGACTAGCGCCTACAATGAGCAGTTCTTC.

As regards this clone: Other DNA sequences within the sample encode an identical CDR3. The gene calls are TRBV7-9 and TRBJ2-1, with 8 bases that match TRBD1. Germline V gives CDR1 SEHNR, CDR2 FQNEAQ (reference sequence). The CDR3 loop spans 13 amino acids. V shed 5 bases and J 5 bases; nucleotides not matched to a gene: 2. The CDR3 bases are TGTGCCAGCAGCCTGACAGGGGACAATGAGCAGTTCTTC. Protein product: CASSLTGDNEQFF.

The gene calls are TRBV11-2 and TRBJ2-7; D might be TRBD1 or TRBD2, each matching 5 bases. Germline V gene sequence: CDR1 SGHAT, CDR2 FQNNGV. This CDR3 is built from 16 residues. Trimming pared 3 bases from V and 2 bases from J, leaving 17 bases between. The CDR3 region has the DNA TGTGCCAGCAGCTTTTCTCCCGGGACGGGACCCTACGAGCAGTACTTC. Its protein product is CASSFSPGTGPYEQYF. Supplemented by reference TRBV11-2 and TRBJ2-7, the full variable domain reads EAGVAQSPRYKIIEKRQSVAFWCNPISGHATLYWYQQILGQGPKLLIQFQNNGVVDDSQLPKDRFSAERLKGVDSTLKIQPAKLEDSAVYLCASSFSPGTGPYEQYFGPGTRLTVT.

On this clone: In the same sample, other DNA sequences code for this CDR3. The chain is built from TRBV29-1 and TRBJ2-2, with unresolved D. Trimming removed 4 bases from V and 0 bases from J, with 6 bases in between. Per germline, CDR1 SQVTM and CDR2 ANQGSEA. There are 13 residues in the CDR3. CDR3 sequence reads: CSVAQANTGELFF. The DNA of the CDR3 is TGCAGCGTTGCGCAGGCGAACACCGGGGAGCTGTTTTTT.

This clone was counted a single time. The V gene is TRBV6-5, the J gene TRBJ2-7, with 7 positions matching TRBD1. Per germline, CDR1 MNHEY and CDR2 SVGAGI. J was trimmed by 2 bases and V by 6 bases; bases with no gene match: 10. The CDR3 is made up of 15 amino acids. DNA of the CDR3: TGTGCCAGCAGGCCACAGGGGACCTATGCCTACGAGCAGTACTTC. As protein: CASRPQGTYAYEQYF.

In this sample, this clone turned up a few times. The V and J genes are TRBV7-9 and TRBJ1-1, with a weak D call TRBD1 (5 bases). Germline loops: CDR1 SEHNR, CDR2 FQNEAQ (reference sequence). Between the trimmed V and J ends, which lost 11 bases and 3 bases, there was a span of 16 bases. CDR3 length equals 13 residues. CDR3 sequence: CAGWGRVDTEAFF. Here the CDR3 DNA reads TGTGCCGGCTGGGGCAGGGTTGACACTGAAGCTTTCTTT.

The chain joins TRBV7-8 to TRBJ1-5; D is undetermined. The CDR3 consists of 15 residues. CDR1 SGHVS and CDR2 FQNEAQ come from the germline V gene. V was shortened by 5 bases and J by 2 bases, with 13 bases between the two germline ends. The CDR3 spells CASSPHRLGNQPQHF. The CDR3 DNA sequence: TGTGCCAGCAGCCCACACAGACTTGGCAATCAGCCCCAGCATTTT.

This chain joins TRBV2 and TRBJ2-1; D ambiguous. The CDR3 length is 14 residues. From germline, CDR1 is SNHLY and CDR2 FYNNEI. V was cut by 0 bases and J by 7 bases, with 10 bases left in between. CDR3 in DNA: TGTGCCAGCAGTGAAGCGCTGGGTATTAATGAGCAGTTCTTC. It yields the protein CASSEALGINEQFF.

The chain has TRBV29-1 and TRBJ2-3; 11 nucleotides line up with TRBD2. Germline V gene sequence: CDR1 SQVTM, CDR2 ANQGSEA. The V and J ends lost 5 bases and 0 bases, in that order; junction bases with no gene match: 4. The CDR3 sequence is 15 residues long. The CDR3 reads CSVPTSGRSTDTQYF. In nucleotides, the CDR3 is TGCAGCGTTCCCACTAGCGGGAGAAGCACAGATACGCAGTATTTT.

This sequence joins TRBV9 and TRBJ2-2, with D maybe TRBD1 (5 bases). V shed 3 bases and J shed 7 bases, with 10 bases lying between them. Germline CDR1 is SGDLS and CDR2 is YYNGEE. The length of the CDR3 is 13 residues. The CDR3 bases are TGTGCCAGCAGCGCCAGGGTGGGCGGGGAGCTGTTTTTT. Amino acid sequence: CASSARVGGELFF.

The gene calls are TRBV5-1 and TRBJ2-1, with TRBD1 matching over 11 bases. Germline CDR1 is SGHRS and CDR2 is YFSETQ. This CDR3 contains 17 residues. J lost 5 bases, V lost 5 bases, and 12 bases had no gene match. The CDR3 loop reads CASSLYPGTGGDNEQFF. In nucleotides, the CDR3 is TGCGCCAGCAGTTTGTACCCCGGGACAGGGGGAGACAATGAGCAGTTCTTC.